This TCR beta chain is drawn from a study of vaccination and CD4 T cells after COVID-19. Study at large: Post-COVID draws followed diagnosis by a median around 92 days (range 35 to 161).

About this clonotype: Its cognate antigen is unknown.

Treatment described: roughly nine-day PBMC culture with coronavirus spike peptide pools or control peptides (ViraFEST assay). Study-level results: Convalescent patients gained a median 86.3% of their reactive clones only post-vaccination.

Oncomine TCR Beta short-read sequencing was applied to DNA from cultured CD4+ T cells. Genomic DNA was extracted from cultured CD4+ T cells. TCRdb reprocessed the PCR reads with MiXCR, giving one entry per CDR3 protein. The sample holds 12,000 to 15,000 distinct CDR3 sequences; 50% to 55% are singletons and the top ten take less than 15%. This TCR was recovered from a human donor who had recovered from COVID-19. Sequencing input: CD4+ T cells from blood, cultured in vitro.

The CDR3 here is CASSDVGRVNEKLFF. The CDR3 bases are TGTGCCAGCAGTGACGTCGGCAGGGTTAATGAAAAACTGTTTTTT. This sequence joins TRBV2 and TRBJ1-4; a possible D gene is TRBD1 (5 bases). The CDR3 is 15 residues long. Germline lookup yields CDR1 SNHLY and CDR2 FYNNEI. V was clipped by 3 bases and J by 4 bases, with 12 bases between them.